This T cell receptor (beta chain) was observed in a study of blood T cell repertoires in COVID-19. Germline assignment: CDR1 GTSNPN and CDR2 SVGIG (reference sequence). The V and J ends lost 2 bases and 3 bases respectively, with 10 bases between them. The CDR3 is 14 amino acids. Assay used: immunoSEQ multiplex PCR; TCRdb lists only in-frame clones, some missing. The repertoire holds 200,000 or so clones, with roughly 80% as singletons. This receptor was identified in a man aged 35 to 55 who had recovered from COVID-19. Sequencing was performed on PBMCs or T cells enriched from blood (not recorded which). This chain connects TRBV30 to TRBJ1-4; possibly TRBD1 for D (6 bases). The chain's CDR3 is CAWSRQAANEKLFF. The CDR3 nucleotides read TGTGCCTGGAGTCGACAGGCAGCTAATGAAAAACTGTTTTTT.